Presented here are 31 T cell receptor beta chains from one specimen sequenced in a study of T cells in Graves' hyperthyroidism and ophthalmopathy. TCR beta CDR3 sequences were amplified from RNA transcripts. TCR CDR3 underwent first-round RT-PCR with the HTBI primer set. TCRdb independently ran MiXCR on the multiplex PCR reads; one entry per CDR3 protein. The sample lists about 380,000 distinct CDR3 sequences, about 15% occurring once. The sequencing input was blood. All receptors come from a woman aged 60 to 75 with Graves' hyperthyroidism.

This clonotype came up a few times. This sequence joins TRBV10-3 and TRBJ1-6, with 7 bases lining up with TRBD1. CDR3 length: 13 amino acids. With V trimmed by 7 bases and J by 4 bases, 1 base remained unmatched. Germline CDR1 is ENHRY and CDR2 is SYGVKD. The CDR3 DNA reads TGTGCCATCACGGGACAGTATAATTCACCCCTCCACTTT. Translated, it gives CAITGQYNSPLHF.

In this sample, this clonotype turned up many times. The CDR3 DNA follows: TGTGCCAGCAGTCACCGGCCAGGGGTATATGGCTACACCTTC. It codes for CASSHRPGVYGYTF. The V gene is TRBV28, the J gene TRBJ1-2; weak D call: TRBD1 (6 bases). Between the trimmed V and J ends, which lost 5 bases and 5 bases, there was a span of 15 bases. The CDR3 spans 14 residues. In germline, CDR1 is MDHEN, CDR2 SYDVKM.

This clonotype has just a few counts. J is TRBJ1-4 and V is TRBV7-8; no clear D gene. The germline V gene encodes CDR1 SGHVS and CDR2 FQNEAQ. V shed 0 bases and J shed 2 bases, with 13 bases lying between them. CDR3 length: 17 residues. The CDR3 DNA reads TGTGCCAGCAGCTTAGCAGGGTGGGGTGGCACTAATGAAAAACTGTTTTTT. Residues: CASSLAGWGGTNEKLFF.

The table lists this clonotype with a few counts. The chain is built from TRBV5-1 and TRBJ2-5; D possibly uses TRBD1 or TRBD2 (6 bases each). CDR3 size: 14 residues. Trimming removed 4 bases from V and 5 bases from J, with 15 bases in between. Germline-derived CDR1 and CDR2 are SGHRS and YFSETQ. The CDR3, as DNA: TGCGCCAGCAGCCTGGGGGGACATCTGGAGACCCAGTACTTC. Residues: CASSLGGHLETQYF. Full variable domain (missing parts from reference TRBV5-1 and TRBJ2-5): KAGVTQTPRYLIKTRGQQVTLSCSPISGHRSVSWYQQTPGQGLQFLFEYFSETQRNKGNFPGRFSGRQFSNSRSEMNVSTLELGDSALYLCASSLGGHLETQYFGPGTRLLVL.

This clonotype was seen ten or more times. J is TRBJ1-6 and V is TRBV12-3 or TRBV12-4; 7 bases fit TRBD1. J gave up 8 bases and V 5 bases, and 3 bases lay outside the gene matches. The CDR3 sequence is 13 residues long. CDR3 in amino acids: CASSPGQDSPLHF. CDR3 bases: TGTGCCAGCAGTCCAGGACAGGATTCACCCCTCCACTTT.

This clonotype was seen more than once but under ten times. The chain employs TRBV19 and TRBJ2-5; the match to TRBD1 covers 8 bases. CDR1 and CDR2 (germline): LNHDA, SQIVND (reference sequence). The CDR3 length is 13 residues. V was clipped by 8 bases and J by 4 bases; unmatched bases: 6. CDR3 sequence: CASGQGLRETQYF. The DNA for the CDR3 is TGTGCCAGTGGACAGGGATTACGAGAGACCCAGTACTTC.

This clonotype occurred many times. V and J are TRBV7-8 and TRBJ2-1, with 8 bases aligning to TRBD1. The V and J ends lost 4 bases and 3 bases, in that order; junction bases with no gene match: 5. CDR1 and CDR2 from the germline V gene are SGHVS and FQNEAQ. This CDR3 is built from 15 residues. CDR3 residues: CASSSDRVFYNEQFF. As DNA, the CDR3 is TGTGCCAGCAGCTCGGACAGGGTGTTCTACAATGAGCAGTTCTTC.

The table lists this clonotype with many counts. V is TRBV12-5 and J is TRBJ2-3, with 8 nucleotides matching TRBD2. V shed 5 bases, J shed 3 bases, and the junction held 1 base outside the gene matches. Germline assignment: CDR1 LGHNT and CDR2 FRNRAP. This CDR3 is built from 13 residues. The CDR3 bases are TGTGCTAGTGGTAGACTAGCGACAGATACGCAGTATTTT. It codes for CASGRLATDTQYF.

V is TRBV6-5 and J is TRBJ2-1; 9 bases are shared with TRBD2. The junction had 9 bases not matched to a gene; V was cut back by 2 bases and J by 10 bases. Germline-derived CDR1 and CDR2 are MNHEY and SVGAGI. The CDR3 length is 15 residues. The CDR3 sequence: CASSYAGGRAREQFF. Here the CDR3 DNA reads TGTGCCAGCAGTTACGCCGGCGGGAGGGCTCGGGAGCAGTTCTTC.

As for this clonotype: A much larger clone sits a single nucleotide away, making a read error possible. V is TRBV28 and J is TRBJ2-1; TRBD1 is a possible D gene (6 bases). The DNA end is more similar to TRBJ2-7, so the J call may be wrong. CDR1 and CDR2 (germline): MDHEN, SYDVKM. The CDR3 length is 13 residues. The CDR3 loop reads CATSDSIDNEQYF. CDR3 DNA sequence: TGTGCCACCTCGGACAGCATTGACAATGAGCAGTACTTC.

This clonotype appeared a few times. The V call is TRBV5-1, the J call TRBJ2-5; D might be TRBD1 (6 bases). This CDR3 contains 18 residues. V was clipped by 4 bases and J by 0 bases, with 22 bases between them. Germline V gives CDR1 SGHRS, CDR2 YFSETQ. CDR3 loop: CASSGSGTPNRDQETQYF. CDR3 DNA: TGCGCCAGCAGCGGCTCCGGGACACCGAATAGGGACCAAGAGACCCAGTACTTC.

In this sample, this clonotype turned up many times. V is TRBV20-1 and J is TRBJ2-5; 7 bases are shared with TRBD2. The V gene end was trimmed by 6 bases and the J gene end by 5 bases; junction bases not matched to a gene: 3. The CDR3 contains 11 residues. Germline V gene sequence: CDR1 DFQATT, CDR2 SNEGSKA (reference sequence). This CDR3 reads CSAGGGETQYF. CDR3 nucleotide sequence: TGCAGTGCGGGGGGGGGGGAGACCCAGTACTTC.

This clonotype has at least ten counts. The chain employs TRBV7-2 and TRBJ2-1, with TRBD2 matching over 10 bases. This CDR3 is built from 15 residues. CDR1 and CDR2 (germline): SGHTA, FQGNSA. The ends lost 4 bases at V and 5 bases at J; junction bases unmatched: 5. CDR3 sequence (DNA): TGTGCCAGCAGCTCATCTAGCGGGAGTAACAATGAGCAGTTCTTC. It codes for CASSSSSGSNNEQFF.

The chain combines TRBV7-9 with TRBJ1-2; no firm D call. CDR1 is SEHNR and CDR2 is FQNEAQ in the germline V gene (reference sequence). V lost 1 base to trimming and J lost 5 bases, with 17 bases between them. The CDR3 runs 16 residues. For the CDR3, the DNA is TGTGCCAGCAGCTTAGGAGCCCAGCAAAGCGAATATGGCTACACCTTC. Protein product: CASSLGAQQSEYGYTF. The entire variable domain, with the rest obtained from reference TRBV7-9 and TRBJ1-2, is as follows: DTGVSQNPRHKITKRGQNVTFRCDPISEHNRLYWYRQTLGQGPEFLTYFQNEAQLEKSRLLSDRFSAERPKGSFSTLEIQRTEQGDSAMYLCASSLGAQQSEYGYTFGSGTRLTVV.

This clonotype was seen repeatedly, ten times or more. DNA for the CDR3: TGTGCCAGCAGCTCGAGGGGTGCGGAGACCCAGTACTTC. Amino acids: CASSSRGAETQYF. The V call is TRBV7-9, the J call TRBJ2-5; the D call may be TRBD1 or TRBD2 (5 bases each). V was shortened by 4 bases and J by 5 bases, with 11 bases between the two germline ends. The CDR3 consists of 13 residues. The germline V gene encodes CDR1 SEHNR and CDR2 FQNEAQ (reference sequence).

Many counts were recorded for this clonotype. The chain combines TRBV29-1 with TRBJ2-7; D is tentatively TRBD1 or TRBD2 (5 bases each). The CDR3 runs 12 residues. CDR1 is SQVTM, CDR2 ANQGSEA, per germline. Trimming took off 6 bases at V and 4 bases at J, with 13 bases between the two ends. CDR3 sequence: CSVTGPRYEQYF. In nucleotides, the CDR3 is TGCAGCGTAACGGGGCCCAGATACGAGCAGTACTTC.

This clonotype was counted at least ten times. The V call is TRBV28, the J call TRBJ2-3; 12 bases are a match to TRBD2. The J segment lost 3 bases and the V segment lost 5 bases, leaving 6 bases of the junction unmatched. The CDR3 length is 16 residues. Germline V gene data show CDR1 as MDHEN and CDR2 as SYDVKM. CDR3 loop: CASSLELAGGTDTQYF. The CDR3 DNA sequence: TGTGCCAGCAGTCTCGAACTAGCGGGAGGTACAGATACGCAGTATTTT.

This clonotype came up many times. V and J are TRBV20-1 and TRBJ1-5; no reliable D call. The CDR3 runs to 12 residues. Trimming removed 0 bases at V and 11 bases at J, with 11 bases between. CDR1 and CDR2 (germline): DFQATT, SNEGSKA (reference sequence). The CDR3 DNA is TGCAGTGCTAGAGATCTAACTGCGGCCCAGCATTTT. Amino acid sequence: CSARDLTAAQHF.

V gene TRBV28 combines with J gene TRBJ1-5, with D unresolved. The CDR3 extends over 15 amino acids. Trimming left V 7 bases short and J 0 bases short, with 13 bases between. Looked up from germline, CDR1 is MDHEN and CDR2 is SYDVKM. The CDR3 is CASKQGLGSNQPQHF. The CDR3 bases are TGTGCCAGCAAACAAGGGCTTGGTAGCAATCAGCCCCAGCATTTT. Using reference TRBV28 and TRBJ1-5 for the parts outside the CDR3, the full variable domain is DVKVTQSSRYLVKRTGEKVFLECVQDMDHENMFWYRQDPGLGLRLIYFSYDVKMKEKGDIPEGYSVSREKKERFSLILESASTNQTSMYLCASKQGLGSNQPQHFGDGTRLSIL.

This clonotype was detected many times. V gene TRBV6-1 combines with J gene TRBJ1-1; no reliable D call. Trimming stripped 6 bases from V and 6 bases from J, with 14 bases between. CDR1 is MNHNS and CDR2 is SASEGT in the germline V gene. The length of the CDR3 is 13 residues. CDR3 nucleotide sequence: TGTGCCAGCAGGGTTAGATATTTCGCTGAAGCTTTCTTT. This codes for CASRVRYFAEAFF.

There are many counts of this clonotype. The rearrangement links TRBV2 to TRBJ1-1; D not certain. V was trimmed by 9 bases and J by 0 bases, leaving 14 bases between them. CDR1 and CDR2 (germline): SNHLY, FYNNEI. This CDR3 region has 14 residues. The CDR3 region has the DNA TGTGCCAGTGCCGAACGGGAAATGAACACTGAAGCTTTCTTT. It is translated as CASAEREMNTEAFF.

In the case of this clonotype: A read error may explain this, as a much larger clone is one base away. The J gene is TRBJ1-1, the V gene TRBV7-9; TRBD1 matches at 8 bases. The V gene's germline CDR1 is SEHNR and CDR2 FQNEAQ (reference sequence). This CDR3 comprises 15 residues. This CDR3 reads CASSSQDRADYETFF. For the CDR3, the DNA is TGTGCCAGCAGCTCACAGGACAGGGCGGACTATGAAACTTTCTTT.

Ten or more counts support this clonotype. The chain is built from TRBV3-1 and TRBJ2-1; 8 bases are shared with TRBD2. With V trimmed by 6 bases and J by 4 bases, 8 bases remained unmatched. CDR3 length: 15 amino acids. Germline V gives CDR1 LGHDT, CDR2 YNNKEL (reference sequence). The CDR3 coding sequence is TGTGCCAGCAGTCTGGGACTAGGTTATTACAATGAGCAGTTCTTC. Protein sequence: CASSLGLGYYNEQFF.

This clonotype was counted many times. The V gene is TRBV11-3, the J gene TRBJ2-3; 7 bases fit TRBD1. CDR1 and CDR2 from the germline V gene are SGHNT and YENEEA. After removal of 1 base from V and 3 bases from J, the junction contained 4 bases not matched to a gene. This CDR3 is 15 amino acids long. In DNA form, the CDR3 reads TGTGCCAGCAGCTTAGGACAGGGAAGGACAGATACGCAGTATTTT. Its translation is CASSLGQGRTDTQYF.

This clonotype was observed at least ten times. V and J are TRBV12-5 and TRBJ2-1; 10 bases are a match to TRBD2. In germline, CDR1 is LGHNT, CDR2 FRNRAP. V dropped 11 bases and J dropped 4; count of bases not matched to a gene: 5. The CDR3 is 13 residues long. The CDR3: CACKREGYNEQFF. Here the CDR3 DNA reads TGTGCTTGCAAGCGGGAGGGGTACAATGAGCAGTTCTTC.

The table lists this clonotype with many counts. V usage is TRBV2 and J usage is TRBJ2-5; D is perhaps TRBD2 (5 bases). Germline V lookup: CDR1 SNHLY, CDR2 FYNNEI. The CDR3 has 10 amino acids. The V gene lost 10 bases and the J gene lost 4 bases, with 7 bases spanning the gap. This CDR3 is CATGVETQYF. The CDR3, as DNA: TGTGCCACCGGGGTAGAGACCCAGTACTTC.

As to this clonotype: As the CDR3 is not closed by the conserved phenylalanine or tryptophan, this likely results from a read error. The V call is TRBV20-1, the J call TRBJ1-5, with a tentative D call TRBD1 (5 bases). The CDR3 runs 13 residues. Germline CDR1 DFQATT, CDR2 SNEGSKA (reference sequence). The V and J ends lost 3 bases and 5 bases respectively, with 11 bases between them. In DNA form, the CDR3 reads TGCAGTGCTAGGGGGGGAAGCTATCAGCCCCAGCATCTT. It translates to CSARGGSYQPQHL.

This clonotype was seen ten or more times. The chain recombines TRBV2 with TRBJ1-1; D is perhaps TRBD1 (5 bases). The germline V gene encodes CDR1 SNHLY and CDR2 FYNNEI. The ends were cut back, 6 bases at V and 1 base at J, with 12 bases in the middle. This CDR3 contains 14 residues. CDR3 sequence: CASRAWDGNTEAFF. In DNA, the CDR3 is TGTGCCAGCAGAGCTTGGGACGGGAACACTGAAGCTTTCTTT.

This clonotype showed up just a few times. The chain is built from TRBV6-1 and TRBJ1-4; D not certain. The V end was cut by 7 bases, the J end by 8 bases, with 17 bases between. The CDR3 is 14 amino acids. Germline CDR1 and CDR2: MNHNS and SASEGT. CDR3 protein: CASNVYQAREKLFF. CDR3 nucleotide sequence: TGTGCCAGCAATGTATACCAGGCTCGAGAAAAACTGTTTTTT.

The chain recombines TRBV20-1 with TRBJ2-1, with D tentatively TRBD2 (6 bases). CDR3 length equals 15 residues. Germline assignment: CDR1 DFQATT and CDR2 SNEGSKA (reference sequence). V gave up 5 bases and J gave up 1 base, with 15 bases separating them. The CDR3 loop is CSADAGTSSYNEQFF. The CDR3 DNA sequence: TGCAGTGCTGACGCCGGGACTTCTTCCTACAATGAGCAGTTCTTC.

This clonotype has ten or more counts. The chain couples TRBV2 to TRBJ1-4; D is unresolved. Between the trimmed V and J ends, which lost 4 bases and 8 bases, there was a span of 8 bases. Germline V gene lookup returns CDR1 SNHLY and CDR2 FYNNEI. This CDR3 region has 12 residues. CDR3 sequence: CASSGSHEKLFF. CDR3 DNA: TGTGCCAGCAGTGGCAGTCACGAAAAACTGTTTTTT.